These 24 T cell receptor beta chains share one sample of origin, sequenced in a study of blood T cells in healthy people across ages. Alongside a J-beta primer mix, a sample-barcoded 5' primer served in a second PCR lasting about 7 to 12 cycles. TCRdb ran MiXCR on the 5' RACE reads and lists one entry per CDR3 protein. This sample has about 1.8 million distinct CDR3 sequences, with just under 50% found just once. Material: blood. Receptors originate from a middle-aged woman in good health.

The chain links TRBV5-1 to TRBJ2-3; 10 positions agree with TRBD1. The V gene's germline CDR1 is SGHRS and CDR2 YFSETQ. The CDR3 runs to 15 residues. The J segment lost 3 bases and the V segment lost 2 bases, leaving 3 bases of the junction unmatched. The CDR3 reads CASSFEGQGTDTQYF. The CDR3, as DNA: TGCGCCAGCAGCTTTGAGGGACAGGGGACAGATACGCAGTATTTT.

Regarding this clonotype: Compared with germline, one end of the junction differs, possibly owing to a read error. The rearrangement uses TRBV6-2 or TRBV6-3 and TRBJ2-3; no definite D call. The CDR3 sequence is 13 residues long. Germline V gene lookup returns CDR1 MNHEY and CDR2 SVGEGT. CDR3 sequence reads: CASSYRITATQYF. In nucleotides, the CDR3 is TGTGCCAGCAGTTACCGAATCACAGCTACGCAGTATTTT.

This clonotype was recorded a few times. The rearrangement links TRBV4-2 to TRBJ2-3, with 9 bases that match TRBD2. The germline CDR1 and CDR2 sequences are LGHNA and YNFKEQ. Trimming cost V 4 bases and J 2 bases; bases outside gene matches: 7. This CDR3 comprises 16 residues. CDR3 amino acids: CASSPGTSQFTDTQYF. CDR3 nucleotide sequence: TGTGCCAGCAGCCCCGGGACTAGCCAATTCACAGATACGCAGTATTTT.

This clonotype was observed a few times. This rearrangement joins TRBV3-1 to TRBJ2-5; 8 positions agree with TRBD1. Trimming took 4 bases from V and 5 from J; bases not matched to a gene: 6. CDR1 and CDR2 (germline): LGHDT, YNNKEL (reference sequence). The CDR3 sequence is 14 residues long. The CDR3 DNA sequence: TGTGCCAGCAGCCGGCGACAGGGGATTGAGACCCAGTACTTC. Translated, it gives CASSRRQGIETQYF.

There are a few counts of this clonotype. This chain connects TRBV5-1 to TRBJ2-6; 8 bases line up with TRBD1. The trim removed 1 base at V and 0 bases at J, leaving 9 bases unmatched. This CDR3 comprises 19 residues. Germline V lookup: CDR1 SGHRS, CDR2 YFSETQ. In nucleotides, the CDR3 is TGCGCCAGCAGCTTGACCGGACAGGGTGCCAACTCTGGGGCCAACGTCCTGACTTTC. As protein: CASSLTGQGANSGANVLTF.

This clonotype has just a few counts. The rearrangement joins TRBV29-1 to TRBJ2-1; TRBD2 aligns across 8 bases. The CDR3 spans 19 residues. The germline V gene encodes CDR1 SQVTM and CDR2 ANQGSEA. J was trimmed by 8 bases and V by 2 bases; bases with no gene match: 23. CDR3 nucleotides: TGCAGCGTTGAAAAGTCGGGAGGTAGCGGGGTTACAAGGGGGGATGAGCAGTTCTTC. Protein sequence: CSVEKSGGSGVTRGDEQFF.

This clonotype came up a few times. The V and J genes are TRBV7-9 and TRBJ2-1; 8 bases agree with TRBD2. The ends lost 1 base at V and 5 bases at J; junction bases unmatched: 7. The CDR3 is 16 amino acids. CDR1 SEHNR and CDR2 FQNEAQ come from the germline V gene (reference sequence). DNA for the CDR3: TGTGCCAGCAGCTTAGTAGCGGGACTTAGCGACAATGAGCAGTTCTTC. It encodes CASSLVAGLSDNEQFF.

The chain joins TRBV7-2 to TRBJ1-2; D gene uncertain. The CDR3 runs to 16 residues. CDR1 is SGHTA and CDR2 is FQGNSA in the germline V gene. V dropped 5 bases and J dropped 0 bases, with 16 bases sitting between them. CDR3 sequence (DNA): TGTGCCAGCAGCCCGAGCAGGCCTACCTCTAACTATGGCTACACCTTC. Its translation: CASSPSRPTSNYGYTF.

The table lists this clonotype with a few counts. The chain couples TRBV29-1 to TRBJ1-2, with TRBD1 as a possible D gene (5 bases). V dropped 0 bases and J dropped 2 bases, with 13 bases sitting between them. This CDR3 has 15 residues. CDR1 and CDR2 from the germline V gene are SQVTM and ANQGSEA. The CDR3 reads CSVEDGGVLNYGYTF. The CDR3 DNA reads TGCAGCGTTGAAGATGGGGGAGTCCTAAACTATGGCTACACCTTC.

This clonotype was found once. This chain joins TRBV10-3 and TRBJ1-1; 10 bases are a match to TRBD1. CDR1 is ENHRY and CDR2 is SYGVKD in the germline V gene. CDR3 length equals 15 residues. V lost 2 bases to trimming and J lost 6 bases; unmatched junction nucleotides: 6. The CDR3 DNA reads TGTGCCATCAGTGAGAGAGGGACAGGGGAAGCTGAAGCTTTCTTT. Translation: CAISERGTGEAEAFF.

The chain recombines TRBV20-1 with TRBJ2-1; 7 bases fit TRBD2. This CDR3 comprises 12 residues. The germline V gene has CDR1 DFQATT and CDR2 SNEGSKA (reference sequence). Unmatched junction bases numbered 4, after V lost 5 bases and J lost 6 bases. The CDR3 bases are TGCAGTGCTCCTAGCGGTGGCAATGAGCAGTTCTTC. Translation gives CSAPSGGNEQFF.

The rearrangement uses TRBV7-9 and TRBJ2-1; no definite D call. Germline V gene data show CDR1 as SEHNR and CDR2 as FQNEAQ (reference sequence). V was shortened by 5 bases and J by 0 bases, with 14 bases between the two germline ends. This CDR3 has 16 amino acids. CDR3 sequence reads: CASSSGRSSSYNEQFF. The CDR3 DNA is TGTGCCAGCAGCAGTGGACGATCGAGCTCCTACAATGAGCAGTTCTTC.

J is TRBJ2-1 and V is TRBV6-2 or TRBV6-3; perhaps D is TRBD1 or TRBD2 (6 bases each). V lost 7 bases and J 6 bases, leaving 19 bases between the germline ends. The CDR3 is made up of 15 amino acids. Germline lookup yields CDR1 MNHEY and CDR2 SVGEGT. The CDR3, as DNA: TGTGCCAGCACGGGGGTACAGGGTATCACCAATGAGCAGTTCTTC. Translation gives CASTGVQGITNEQFF.

This clonotype was recorded once. The rearrangement joins TRBV5-1 to TRBJ1-6, with D perhaps matching TRBD1 (5 bases). The V gene's germline CDR1 is SGHRS and CDR2 YFSETQ. V was clipped by 0 bases and J by 7 bases, with 11 bases between them. This CDR3 region has 15 residues. In DNA, the CDR3 is TGCGCCAGCAGCTTGGCGGGGGTGGTGAATTCACCCCTCCACTTT. It encodes CASSLAGVVNSPLHF.

This clonotype was observed a few times. The rearrangement uses TRBV9 and TRBJ2-5; 8 bases map to TRBD1. This CDR3 comprises 16 residues. Germline V CDR1 and CDR2: SGDLS, YYNGEE. With 2 bases clipped from V and 2 bases from J, the junction kept 8 bases outside the gene matches. CDR3 coding DNA: TGTGCCAGCAGCGTTTCAACAGGGGGTCTACAAGAGACCCAGTACTTC. This gives the protein CASSVSTGGLQETQYF.

This rearrangement joins TRBV20-1 to TRBJ2-5; 15 bases align to TRBD2. V lost 5 bases and J lost 4; bases outside the gene matches: 5. CDR1 DFQATT and CDR2 SNEGSKA come from the germline V gene (reference sequence). The CDR3 has 15 amino acids. In DNA, the CDR3 is TGCAGTGCTGGGACTAGCGGGGGGTGGCGAGAGACCCAGTACTTC. Encoded protein: CSAGTSGGWRETQYF.

This chain uses TRBV5-1 with TRBJ1-5; D uncertain. The V end lost 3 bases, the J end lost 5 bases, and 9 bases lay between the germline ends. Germline values: CDR1 SGHRS, CDR2 YFSETQ. The CDR3 is 13 residues long. The CDR3 reads CASSSTSDQPQHF. CDR3 nucleotides: TGCGCCAGCAGCTCCACCAGCGATCAGCCCCAGCATTTT.

The chain links TRBV12-3 or TRBV12-4 to TRBJ2-1, with D unresolved. V lost 2 bases and J 5 bases, leaving 13 bases between the germline ends. The CDR3 runs to 15 residues. The CDR3 region is CASSLRQLLNNEQFF. CDR3 nucleotide sequence: TGTGCCAGCAGTTTACGGCAGCTGCTCAACAATGAGCAGTTCTTC.

The chain recombines TRBV7-3 with TRBJ1-2, with no clear D. The germline V gene encodes CDR1 SGHTA and CDR2 FQGTGA. Trimming removed 4 bases from V and 10 bases from J, with 16 bases in between. The CDR3 consists of 13 residues. This CDR3 is CASSSNPLDPYTF. CDR3 DNA: TGTGCCAGCAGCTCTAACCCGCTAGACCCCTACACCTTC.

This clonotype was seen a handful of times. This chain uses TRBV10-3 with TRBJ1-5; 10 bases align to TRBD1. The CDR3 consists of 15 residues. CDR1 and CDR2 from the germline V gene are ENHRY and SYGVKD. The V gene end was trimmed by 4 bases and the J gene end by 2 bases; junction bases not matched to a gene: 2. The CDR3 is CAISVGQGGNQPQHF. The CDR3 coding sequence is TGTGCCATCAGTGTAGGACAGGGGGGCAATCAGCCCCAGCATTTT.

CDR3 sequence: CASCGNNEQFF. The CDR3 nucleotides read TGTGCCAGCTGCGGGAACAATGAGCAGTTCTTC. The chain has TRBV28 and TRBJ2-1; D is perhaps TRBD2 (6 bases). CDR1 is MDHEN and CDR2 is SYDVKM in the germline V gene. The CDR3 spans 11 residues. Trimming cost V 8 bases and J 5 bases, with 7 bases left between them.

On this clonotype: One end of the junction fails to match germline, which may point to a read error. The chain joins TRBV7-3 to TRBJ2-6; D not resolved. Germline CDR1 SGHTA, CDR2 FQGTGA. This CDR3 is 18 amino acids long. The CDR3 is CASSLTGNPYSEANVLTF. DNA of the CDR3: TGTGCCAGCAGCTTAACGGGAAACCCATACTCTGAGGCCAACGTCCTGACTTTC.

This sequence joins TRBV3-1 and TRBJ2-3; no reliable D call. Trimming pared 2 bases from V and 0 bases from J, leaving 9 bases between. The CDR3 sequence is 15 residues long. Germline lookup yields CDR1 LGHDT and CDR2 YNNKEL (reference sequence). The CDR3 DNA is TGTGCCAGCAGCCAATTACACCGTAGCACAGATACGCAGTATTTT. Protein product: CASSQLHRSTDTQYF.

The V and J genes are TRBV20-1 and TRBJ2-1; tentative D call: TRBD2 (7 bases). Per germline, CDR1 DFQATT and CDR2 SNEGSKA (reference sequence). This CDR3 contains 18 residues. Trimming pared 3 bases from V and 7 bases from J, leaving 28 bases between. The CDR3 region is CSARDRSGGGAEINEQFF. The CDR3 nucleotides read TGCAGTGCTAGGGATAGATCGGGGGGCGGGGCTGAGATAAATGAGCAGTTCTTC.